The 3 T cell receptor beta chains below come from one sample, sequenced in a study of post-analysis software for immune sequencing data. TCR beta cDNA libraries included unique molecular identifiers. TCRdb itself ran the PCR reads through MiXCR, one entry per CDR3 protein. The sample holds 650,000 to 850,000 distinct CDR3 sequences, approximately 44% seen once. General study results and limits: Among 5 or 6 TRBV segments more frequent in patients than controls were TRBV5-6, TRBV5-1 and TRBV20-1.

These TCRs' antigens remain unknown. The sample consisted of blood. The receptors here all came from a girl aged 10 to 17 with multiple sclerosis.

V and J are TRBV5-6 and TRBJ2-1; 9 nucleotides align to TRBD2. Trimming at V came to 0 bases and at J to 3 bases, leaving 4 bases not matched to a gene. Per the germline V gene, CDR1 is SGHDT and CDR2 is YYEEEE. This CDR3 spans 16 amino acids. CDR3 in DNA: TGTGCCAGCAGCTTGGTAGCGGGAGTAGACTACAATGAGCAGTTCTTC. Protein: CASSLVAGVDYNEQFF.

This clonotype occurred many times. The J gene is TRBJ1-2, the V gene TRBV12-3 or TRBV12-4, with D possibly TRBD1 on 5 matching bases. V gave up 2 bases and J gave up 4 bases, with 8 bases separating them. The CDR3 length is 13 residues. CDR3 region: CASSLRGGYGYTF. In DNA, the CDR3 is TGTGCCAGCAGTTTAAGGGGTGGCTATGGCTACACCTTC.

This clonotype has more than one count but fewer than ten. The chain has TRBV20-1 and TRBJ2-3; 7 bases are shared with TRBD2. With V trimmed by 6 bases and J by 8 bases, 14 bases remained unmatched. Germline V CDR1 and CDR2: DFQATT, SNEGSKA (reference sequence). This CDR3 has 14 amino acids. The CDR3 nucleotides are TGCAGTGCAAACCCCGGGGGGAGGGCCACTACGCAGTATTTT. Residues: CSANPGGRATTQYF.